This TCR beta chain was retrieved from a study of blood T cell repertoires in COVID-19. Looking at the study overall: COVID-19 samples, acute and convalescent, were from the United States, Italy and Spain. In each case, the material was cDNA or gDNA derived from T cells, B-cell-depleted T cells, or PBMCs.

In the source study's methods: Amplification of reference gene primers was used by the study to estimate nucleated cell counts. Measured with immunoSEQ multiplex PCR; TCRdb has only the in-frame clones, and not every one. The V and J calls and clone size were taken over from that table, and D and trimming were inferred from the DNA. The sample holds some 80,000 clones, roughly 86% seen once. The CDR3 extends over 16 amino acids. V shed 5 bases and J 3 bases; nucleotides not matched to a gene: 10. Germline values: CDR1 MDHEN, CDR2 SYDVKM. The TCR comes from a woman over 75 in a cohort sampled during active or convalescent COVID-19. The genes are TRBV28 and TRBJ1-1; 9 bases fit TRBD1. Sequencing was performed on peripheral blood. In DNA, the CDR3 is TGTGCCAGCAGTCCAACCGGGACAGGGCAGGACACTGAAGCTTTCTTT. It is translated as CASSPTGTGQDTEAFF.